Sequencing of this T cell receptor (beta chain) was carried out in a study of T cell repertoires in ileal Crohn's disease. Described time point: neoterminal ileum biopsy at postoperative endoscopy, about 6 months after surgery. J gave up 8 bases and V 5 bases, and 5 bases lay outside the gene matches. Per germline, CDR1 DFQATT and CDR2 SNEGSKA (reference sequence). There are 11 residues in the CDR3. Some clones are missing from TCRdb's copy, which holds only in-frame ones; the method was immunoSEQ multiplex PCR. This sample has more than 13,000 clones, with roughly 79% found just once. The chain links TRBV20-1 to TRBJ2-5, with 7 bases aligning to TRBD2. The clonotype comes from an adult with Crohn's disease. The sample comprised ileal tissue. DNA of the CDR3: TGCAGTGCTCGGGACTACCCCACCCAGTACTTC. Its translation: CSARDYPTQYF.